This T cell receptor beta chain was retrieved from a study of blood T cell repertoires in COVID-19. V was clipped by 5 bases and J by 3 bases, with 21 bases between them. The CDR3 covers 17 residues. Germline loops: CDR1 LNHDA, CDR2 SQIVND (reference sequence). The data were produced by immunoSEQ multiplex PCR, yet TCRdb's version contains in-frame clones alone and is incomplete. The sample records fewer than 85,000 clones, over 75% being singletons. This clone was detected only once. Sequencing was done on a sample of peripheral blood. The receptor's source is a woman aged 55 to 70 with acute or convalescent COVID-19. The chain has TRBV19 and TRBJ2-3; no clear D. Here the CDR3 DNA reads TGTGCCAGTAGTGATACCGGGTCCCTTGCAAGTACAGATACGCAGTATTTT. The encoded protein is CASSDTGSLASTDTQYF.